These 8 T cell receptor beta chains came from one sample sequenced in a study of Ad26.COV2.S vaccination and SARS-CoV-2 variants. This table comes from immunoSEQ multiplex PCR, and its TCRdb copy is limited to in-frame clones, with some not included. The table records some 320,000 clones, around 84% of them present only once. This sample's treatment: around 19 received Ad26.COV2.S at low or high dose, single or two shots; 5 received placebo; per-sample allocation not given. Samples came from day 63 after the first vaccine or placebo injection. The source material was peripheral blood, sampled in a trial of Ad26.COV2.S vaccine versus placebo. The receptors here all came from a person aged 18-65 years who received the Ad26.COV2.S COVID-19 vaccine or a placebo.

The CDR3 DNA reads as TGTGCCAGCAACCCAACCCCCGGGGGGAGGTACGAGCAGTACTTC. The encoded protein is CASNPTPGGRYEQYF. The chain couples TRBV6-4 to TRBJ2-7; TRBD2 matches at 7 bases. The V gene end was trimmed by 7 bases and the J gene end by 4 bases; junction bases not matched to a gene: 13. Germline V gene data show CDR1 as MRHNA and CDR2 as SNTAGT. This CDR3 is built from 15 residues.

The chain couples TRBV19 to TRBJ1-1; D possibly corresponds to TRBD1 (5 bases). V gave up 7 bases and J gave up 1 base, with 10 bases separating them. The CDR3 loop spans 13 amino acids. The V gene's germline CDR1 is LNHDA and CDR2 SQIVND (reference sequence). The CDR3 sequence: CASKGIANTEAFF. As DNA, the CDR3 is TGTGCCAGTAAGGGGATTGCGAACACTGAAGCTTTCTTT.

To note about this clone: The sample has other DNA sequences that encode this CDR3 too. The rearrangement uses TRBV5-1 and TRBJ2-2; no clear D. From germline, CDR1 is SGHRS and CDR2 YFSETQ. The CDR3 extends over 14 amino acids. With 0 bases removed from V and 1 base from J, the gap between germline ends came to 4 bases. DNA of the CDR3: TGCGCCAGCAGCTTGGTGATGAACACCGGGGAGCTGTTTTTT. Amino acid sequence: CASSLVMNTGELFF. Based on the CDR3 plus reference TRBV5-1 and TRBJ2-2, the full variable domain is KAGVTQTPRYLIKTRGQQVTLSCSPISGHRSVSWYQQTPGQGLQFLFEYFSETQRNKGNFPGRFSGRQFSNSRSEMNVSTLELGDSALYLCASSLVMNTGELFFGEGSRLTVL.

V and J are TRBV5-8 and TRBJ1-2; 9 bases match TRBD1. Germline V gene data show CDR1 as SGHTS and CDR2 as YDEGEE. V lost 4 bases to trimming and J lost 6 bases; unmatched junction nucleotides: 13. This CDR3 has 16 residues. CDR3 sequence: CASSPRTGDGVHGYTF. The DNA of the CDR3 is TGTGCCAGCAGCCCCCGGACAGGGGATGGGGTTCATGGCTACACCTTC.

In regard to this clone: Other nucleotide sequences from this sample produce the same CDR3. The V call is TRBV15, the J call TRBJ2-7; no clear D. The CDR3 has 13 residues. Germline V gene sequence: CDR1 LNHNV, CDR2 YYDKDF (reference sequence). The V gene lost 0 bases and the J gene lost 1 base, with 4 bases spanning the gap. The CDR3 DNA is TGTGCCACCAGCAGAGACAGGTCCTACGAGCAGTACTTC. Its protein is CATSRDRSYEQYF.

This clone was observed once. The chain joins TRBV24-1 to TRBJ2-1; TRBD2 matches 10 bases. The trim removed 5 bases at V and 7 bases at J, leaving 7 bases unmatched. Per the germline V gene, CDR1 is KGHDR and CDR2 is SFDVKD. CDR3 length: 15 amino acids. CDR3 loop: CATSGGSGGANEQFF. The CDR3 region has the DNA TGTGCCACCAGTGGGGGCAGCGGGGGGGCAAATGAGCAGTTCTTC.

This clone was found a few times. V usage is TRBV5-1 and J usage is TRBJ1-2, with unresolved D. Trimming stripped 4 bases from V and 11 bases from J, with 30 bases between. The CDR3 loop spans 17 amino acids. In germline, CDR1 is SGHRS, CDR2 YFSETQ. The CDR3 protein is CASSPGVGFFAERVYTF. CDR3 coding DNA: TGCGCCAGCAGCCCCGGAGTAGGATTCTTTGCTGAGAGAGTGTACACCTTC.

This clone was detected only once. This chain joins TRBV7-6 and TRBJ1-1, with 9 bases that match TRBD1. This CDR3 is built from 14 residues. Germline lookup yields CDR1 SGHVS and CDR2 FNYEAQ. With 1 base clipped from V and 5 bases from J, the junction kept 2 bases outside the gene matches. The chain's CDR3 is CASSLETGGTEAFF. CDR3 nucleotide sequence: TGTGCCAGCAGCTTAGAGACAGGGGGGACTGAAGCTTTCTTT.